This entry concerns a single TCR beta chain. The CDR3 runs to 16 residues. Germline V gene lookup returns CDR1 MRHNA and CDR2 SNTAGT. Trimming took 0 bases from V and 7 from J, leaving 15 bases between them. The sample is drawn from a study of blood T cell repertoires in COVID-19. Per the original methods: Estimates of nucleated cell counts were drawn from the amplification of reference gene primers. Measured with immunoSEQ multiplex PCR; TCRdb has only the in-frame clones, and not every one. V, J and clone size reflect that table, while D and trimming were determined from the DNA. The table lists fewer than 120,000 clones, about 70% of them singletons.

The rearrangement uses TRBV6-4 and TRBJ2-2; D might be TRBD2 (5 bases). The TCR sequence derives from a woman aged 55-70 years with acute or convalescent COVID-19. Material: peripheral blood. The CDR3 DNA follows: TGTGCCAGCAGTGACTCTGGTCGGGGTGAAAACGGGGAGCTGTTTTTT. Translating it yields CASSDSGRGENGELFF.